A selection of T cell receptor beta chains follows, all from one sample in a study of blood T cell repertoires in COVID-19. The assay was immunoSEQ multiplex PCR, and TCRdb's table has in-frame clones only and misses some. This table holds under 200,000 clones, less than 80% found once. Sequences were obtained from PBMCs or T cells enriched from blood (not recorded which). The receptors derive from a woman aged 65 to 85 in a cohort exposed to, infected with or recovered from COVID-19 (not recorded which). Both conserved end residues are part of each CDR3. The order of the fields is D gene, clone size, V gene, J gene, CDR3 DNA, CDR3 protein. D genes are given only for firm matches. Rows may omit the clone size; those that give it use once, few, many or a size class.

TRBD2	.	TRBV5-1	TRBJ2-1	TGCGCCAGCAGCAGGGACAGCGGGAGGGTTTATGAGCAGTTCTTC	CASSRDSGRVYEQFF
.	once	TRBV11-2	TRBJ1-1	TGTGCCAGCACCACCTCCCAACGGGTCCGAGCTTTCTTT	CASTTSQRVRAFF
.	few	TRBV13	TRBJ2-7	TGTGCCAGCAGCTTAGATCACGGCCGGGGAGACGAGCAGTACTTC	CASSLDHGRGDEQYF
TRBD2	.	TRBV15	TRBJ2-1	TGTGCCACCAGCAGAGATCTCGGCGGGAGGGCCGGGGGTGAGCAGTTCTTC	CATSRDLGGRAGGEQFF
TRBD1	once	TRBV10-3	TRBJ1-3	TGTGCCATGAGAGGGACAGGCCTAAACACCATATATTTT	CAMRGTGLNTIYF
.	.	TRBV2	TRBJ1-2	TGTGCCAGCAGTCAACTTCCTAACTATGGCTACACCTTC	CASSQLPNYGYTF
.	once	TRBV5-6	TRBJ1-5	TGTGCCAGCAGCTTAACTGGACAGTTAAATCAGCCCCAGCATTTT	CASSLTGQLNQPQHF
.	few	TRBV5-5	TRBJ2-7	TGTGCCAGCAGCTCCATAGGGACCGCGGGGGAGCAGTACTTC	CASSSIGTAGEQYF
TRBD2	.	TRBV18	TRBJ2-2	TGTGCCAGCTCACCACCCAGTCTAGCGGGGAACACCGGGGAGCTGTTTTTT	CASSPPSLAGNTGELFF
TRBD1	.	TRBV2	TRBJ2-5	TGTGCCAGCAGTGGGACAGGGAGCTCGGAGACCCAGTACTTC	CASSGTGSSETQYF
TRBD1	.	TRBV24-1	TRBJ1-1	TGTGCCACCAGTGAAATCGGAGGGGGCCGAACTGAAGCTTTCTTT	CATSEIGGGRTEAFF
TRBD1	.	TRBV19	TRBJ2-1	TGTGCCAGTAGACCGGGACAGGGTTACAATGAGCAGTTCTTC	CASRPGQGYNEQFF
TRBD2	.	TRBV19	TRBJ2-5	TGTGCCAGTGGGGAGGGACTCTCATCCCAAGAGACCCAGTACTTC	CASGEGLSSQETQYF
.	.	TRBV5-4	TRBJ2-2	TGTGCCAGCAGCGGGGGACAGAACACCGGGGAGCTGTTTTTT	CASSGGQNTGELFF
.	once	TRBV18	TRBJ2-2	TGTGCCAGCTCACCCTACACAGGGAACACCGGGGAGCTGTTTTTT	CASSPYTGNTGELFF
.	once	TRBV5-1	TRBJ2-2	TGCGCCAGCGGTCTAGGCGGGACGGCCGGGGAGCTGTTTTTT	CASGLGGTAGELFF
.	.	TRBV3-1/TRBV3-2	TRBJ1-2	TGTGCCAGCAGCCTACAGGAATTCGATGGCTACACCTTC	CASSLQEFDGYTF
TRBD1	.	TRBV7-6	TRBJ2-1	TGTGCCAGCAGCTTAGAAGTGACAGGGGGCTGGAATGAGCAGTTCTTC	CASSLEVTGGWNEQFF
.	.	TRBV5-1	TRBJ1-1	TGCGCCAGCAGCCTAGGCCGGAGAGTGGACACTGAAGCTTTCTTT	CASSLGRRVDTEAFF
TRBD1	.	TRBV6-5	TRBJ1-1	TGTGCCAGCACCCCAAACGGCGGGGACAGCACTGAAGCTTTCTTT	CASTPNGGDSTEAFF
.	once	TRBV7-8	TRBJ2-7	TGTGCCAGCAGCTCCCGCGCCTCCGCCGGGCGGGACGAGCAGTACTTC	CASSSRASAGRDEQYF
TRBD1	.	TRBV10-3	TRBJ1-4	TGTGCCATCAGCGCTACAGGGGGAACTAATGAAAAACTGTTTTTT	CAISATGGTNEKLFF
TRBD1	few	TRBV19	TRBJ1-5	TGTGCCAGTAGCGGGACAGCCCGGAATCAGCCCCAGCATTTT	CASSGTARNQPQHF
TRBD2	.	TRBV19	TRBJ2-3	TGTGCCAGTAGTATTATTTCTAGCGGGAGGGCCGGTATCATTGGAGATACGCAGTATTTT	CASSIISSGRAGIIGDTQYF
TRBD2	.	TRBV2	TRBJ2-1	TGTGCCAGCAGTGACGCCCCTAGCGGCAACTACAATGAGCAGTTCTTC	CASSDAPSGNYNEQFF
TRBD2	.	TRBV6-5	TRBJ2-3	TGTGCCAGCATGCGGGGGTGGTCAGATACGCAGTATTTT	CASMRGWSDTQYF
.	.	TRBV2	TRBJ1-1	TGTGCCAGCAGTTCGGACGGTGGAGGTCCTGAAGCTTTCTTT	CASSSDGGGPEAFF
.	.	TRBV7-9	TRBJ1-2	TGTGCCACTCCAGGGTTAACAGGGAACGTCTATGGCTACACCTTC	CATPGLTGNVYGYTF
.	.	TRBV5-1	TRBJ1-4	TGCGCCAGCACGCCTCAGGGGAGGGCTGAAAAACTGTTTTTT	CASTPQGRAEKLFF
TRBD1	.	TRBV29-1	TRBJ1-2	TGCAGCGTAGCACAGGGGATCCTATATGGCTACACCTTC	CSVAQGILYGYTF
.	.	TRBV6-5	TRBJ1-1	TGTGCCAGCAGTCCTCCGAGCTCTGAAGCTTTCTTT	CASSPPSSEAFF
.	once	TRBV6-1	TRBJ1-5	TGTGCCAGTGGGAAGGGGGGGCGAGGGAATCAGCCCCAGCATTTT	CASGKGGRGNQPQHF
.	.	TRBV24-1	TRBJ1-2	TGTGCCACCAGTGATCCATTGAGGAGTCATGGCTACACCTTC	CATSDPLRSHGYTF
.	few	TRBV28	TRBJ2-7	TGTGCCAGCAGCGCTTCCCGGGTCTTATACGAGCAGTACTTC	CASSASRVLYEQYF
TRBD2	.	TRBV28	TRBJ2-7	TGTGCCAGCAGGCTAGCGGGAGGAGCCGGCGAGCAGTACTTC	CASRLAGGAGEQYF
.	once	TRBV9	TRBJ2-7	TGTGCCAGCAGCGTAGGCCCAGGTTCGGCCTACGAGCAGTACTTC	CASSVGPGSAYEQYF
.	.	TRBV7-9	TRBJ1-1	TGTGCCACCGCAGGGGCACGCACTGAAGCTTTCTTT	CATAGARTEAFF
TRBD2	.	TRBV5-1	TRBJ2-3	TGCGCCAGCAGCTCTAGCGGGAGCACAGATACGCAGTATTTT	CASSSSGSTDTQYF
TRBD2	.	TRBV7-2	TRBJ2-2	TGTGCCAGCCGAACCGGGACTAGTAACACCGGGGAGCTGTTTTTT	CASRTGTSNTGELFF
TRBD1	.	TRBV28	TRBJ1-5	TGTGCCAGCAGCGAGGGACAGGATAATCAGCCCCAGCATTTT	CASSEGQDNQPQHF
TRBD2	.	TRBV6-1	TRBJ2-5	TGTGCCAGCAGTGAAGGAGTAGCGGGAGTAGAGACCCAGTACTTC	CASSEGVAGVETQYF
TRBD1	once	TRBV6-5	TRBJ1-5	TGTGCCAGCTGGACAGGAGTTAGCAATCAGCCCCAGCATTTT	CASWTGVSNQPQHF
.	few	TRBV28	TRBJ2-1	TGTGCCAGCAGCATGATAGAGATTGAGCAGTTCTTC	CASSMIEIEQFF
.	.	TRBV5-8	TRBJ1-2	TGTGCCAGCGCGGCCTATGGCTACACCTTC	CASAAYGYTF
.	.	TRBV21-1	TRBJ2-5	TGTGCCAGCAGCAAAGCGCGTCTCGATGGGCAGACCCAGTACTTC	CASSKARLDGQTQYF
.	.	TRBV4-3	TRBJ1-2	TGCGCCAGCAGCCAAGGGAGGGAAAGGGTTGGCTACACCTTC	CASSQGRERVGYTF
.	.	TRBV5-6	TRBJ1-2	TGTGCCAGCAGTCGAGGAGGATATGGCTACACCTTC	CASSRGGYGYTF
TRBD1	.	TRBV12-3/TRBV12-4	TRBJ2-5	TGTGCCAGCAGTTCGACAGGGGAGAAGACCCAGTACTTC	CASSSTGEKTQYF
TRBD2	.	TRBV7-8	TRBJ2-7	TGTGCCAGCAGCCCGTCCCCCGGGACTAGCGGACGAGGGCAGTACTTC	CASSPSPGTSGRGQYF
.	.	TRBV5-1	TRBJ2-2	TGCGCCAGCAGCCCCAACCCCTCCGGACAGCCTAACACCGGGGAGCTGTTTTTT	CASSPNPSGQPNTGELFF
.	.	TRBV28	TRBJ1-5	TGTGCCAGCAGTTTGTTAGGGGGGGGGAGCAATCAGCCCCAGCATTTT	CASSLLGGGSNQPQHF
TRBD1	.	TRBV15	TRBJ1-4	TGTGCCACCAGCAGACCCGGGACAGGGGATGAAAAACTGTTTTTT	CATSRPGTGDEKLFF
TRBD1	once	TRBV2	TRBJ1-2	TGTGCCAGCAGTCAAGGGGGCCAGACCGGCTACACCTTC	CASSQGGQTGYTF
.	.	TRBV19	TRBJ2-1	TGTGCCAGTAGTAGCTCGGTGGGACGGGGAGGAGCTGAGCAGTTCTTC	CASSSSVGRGGAEQFF
.	.	TRBV21-1	TRBJ2-7	TGTGCCAGCAGCGCCCAGGTCCCCTCCTACGAGCAGTACTTC	CASSAQVPSYEQYF
TRBD2	.	TRBV24-1	TRBJ2-1	TGTGCCACCAGTTCAGGACTAGCGGGAGTAAATGAGCAGTTCTTC	CATSSGLAGVNEQFF
TRBD2	.	TRBV7-2	TRBJ2-3	TGTGCCAGCAGTAGCCAGCGGGACGACACAGATACGCAGTATTTT	CASSSQRDDTDTQYF
.	.	TRBV28	TRBJ1-2	TGTGCCAGCCTAAGTTTTGAGGGTTACTATGGCTACACCTTC	CASLSFEGYYGYTF
TRBD1	.	TRBV10-3	TRBJ1-2	TGTGCCATCAGGGAGGGACAGAACTATGGCTACACCTTC	CAIREGQNYGYTF